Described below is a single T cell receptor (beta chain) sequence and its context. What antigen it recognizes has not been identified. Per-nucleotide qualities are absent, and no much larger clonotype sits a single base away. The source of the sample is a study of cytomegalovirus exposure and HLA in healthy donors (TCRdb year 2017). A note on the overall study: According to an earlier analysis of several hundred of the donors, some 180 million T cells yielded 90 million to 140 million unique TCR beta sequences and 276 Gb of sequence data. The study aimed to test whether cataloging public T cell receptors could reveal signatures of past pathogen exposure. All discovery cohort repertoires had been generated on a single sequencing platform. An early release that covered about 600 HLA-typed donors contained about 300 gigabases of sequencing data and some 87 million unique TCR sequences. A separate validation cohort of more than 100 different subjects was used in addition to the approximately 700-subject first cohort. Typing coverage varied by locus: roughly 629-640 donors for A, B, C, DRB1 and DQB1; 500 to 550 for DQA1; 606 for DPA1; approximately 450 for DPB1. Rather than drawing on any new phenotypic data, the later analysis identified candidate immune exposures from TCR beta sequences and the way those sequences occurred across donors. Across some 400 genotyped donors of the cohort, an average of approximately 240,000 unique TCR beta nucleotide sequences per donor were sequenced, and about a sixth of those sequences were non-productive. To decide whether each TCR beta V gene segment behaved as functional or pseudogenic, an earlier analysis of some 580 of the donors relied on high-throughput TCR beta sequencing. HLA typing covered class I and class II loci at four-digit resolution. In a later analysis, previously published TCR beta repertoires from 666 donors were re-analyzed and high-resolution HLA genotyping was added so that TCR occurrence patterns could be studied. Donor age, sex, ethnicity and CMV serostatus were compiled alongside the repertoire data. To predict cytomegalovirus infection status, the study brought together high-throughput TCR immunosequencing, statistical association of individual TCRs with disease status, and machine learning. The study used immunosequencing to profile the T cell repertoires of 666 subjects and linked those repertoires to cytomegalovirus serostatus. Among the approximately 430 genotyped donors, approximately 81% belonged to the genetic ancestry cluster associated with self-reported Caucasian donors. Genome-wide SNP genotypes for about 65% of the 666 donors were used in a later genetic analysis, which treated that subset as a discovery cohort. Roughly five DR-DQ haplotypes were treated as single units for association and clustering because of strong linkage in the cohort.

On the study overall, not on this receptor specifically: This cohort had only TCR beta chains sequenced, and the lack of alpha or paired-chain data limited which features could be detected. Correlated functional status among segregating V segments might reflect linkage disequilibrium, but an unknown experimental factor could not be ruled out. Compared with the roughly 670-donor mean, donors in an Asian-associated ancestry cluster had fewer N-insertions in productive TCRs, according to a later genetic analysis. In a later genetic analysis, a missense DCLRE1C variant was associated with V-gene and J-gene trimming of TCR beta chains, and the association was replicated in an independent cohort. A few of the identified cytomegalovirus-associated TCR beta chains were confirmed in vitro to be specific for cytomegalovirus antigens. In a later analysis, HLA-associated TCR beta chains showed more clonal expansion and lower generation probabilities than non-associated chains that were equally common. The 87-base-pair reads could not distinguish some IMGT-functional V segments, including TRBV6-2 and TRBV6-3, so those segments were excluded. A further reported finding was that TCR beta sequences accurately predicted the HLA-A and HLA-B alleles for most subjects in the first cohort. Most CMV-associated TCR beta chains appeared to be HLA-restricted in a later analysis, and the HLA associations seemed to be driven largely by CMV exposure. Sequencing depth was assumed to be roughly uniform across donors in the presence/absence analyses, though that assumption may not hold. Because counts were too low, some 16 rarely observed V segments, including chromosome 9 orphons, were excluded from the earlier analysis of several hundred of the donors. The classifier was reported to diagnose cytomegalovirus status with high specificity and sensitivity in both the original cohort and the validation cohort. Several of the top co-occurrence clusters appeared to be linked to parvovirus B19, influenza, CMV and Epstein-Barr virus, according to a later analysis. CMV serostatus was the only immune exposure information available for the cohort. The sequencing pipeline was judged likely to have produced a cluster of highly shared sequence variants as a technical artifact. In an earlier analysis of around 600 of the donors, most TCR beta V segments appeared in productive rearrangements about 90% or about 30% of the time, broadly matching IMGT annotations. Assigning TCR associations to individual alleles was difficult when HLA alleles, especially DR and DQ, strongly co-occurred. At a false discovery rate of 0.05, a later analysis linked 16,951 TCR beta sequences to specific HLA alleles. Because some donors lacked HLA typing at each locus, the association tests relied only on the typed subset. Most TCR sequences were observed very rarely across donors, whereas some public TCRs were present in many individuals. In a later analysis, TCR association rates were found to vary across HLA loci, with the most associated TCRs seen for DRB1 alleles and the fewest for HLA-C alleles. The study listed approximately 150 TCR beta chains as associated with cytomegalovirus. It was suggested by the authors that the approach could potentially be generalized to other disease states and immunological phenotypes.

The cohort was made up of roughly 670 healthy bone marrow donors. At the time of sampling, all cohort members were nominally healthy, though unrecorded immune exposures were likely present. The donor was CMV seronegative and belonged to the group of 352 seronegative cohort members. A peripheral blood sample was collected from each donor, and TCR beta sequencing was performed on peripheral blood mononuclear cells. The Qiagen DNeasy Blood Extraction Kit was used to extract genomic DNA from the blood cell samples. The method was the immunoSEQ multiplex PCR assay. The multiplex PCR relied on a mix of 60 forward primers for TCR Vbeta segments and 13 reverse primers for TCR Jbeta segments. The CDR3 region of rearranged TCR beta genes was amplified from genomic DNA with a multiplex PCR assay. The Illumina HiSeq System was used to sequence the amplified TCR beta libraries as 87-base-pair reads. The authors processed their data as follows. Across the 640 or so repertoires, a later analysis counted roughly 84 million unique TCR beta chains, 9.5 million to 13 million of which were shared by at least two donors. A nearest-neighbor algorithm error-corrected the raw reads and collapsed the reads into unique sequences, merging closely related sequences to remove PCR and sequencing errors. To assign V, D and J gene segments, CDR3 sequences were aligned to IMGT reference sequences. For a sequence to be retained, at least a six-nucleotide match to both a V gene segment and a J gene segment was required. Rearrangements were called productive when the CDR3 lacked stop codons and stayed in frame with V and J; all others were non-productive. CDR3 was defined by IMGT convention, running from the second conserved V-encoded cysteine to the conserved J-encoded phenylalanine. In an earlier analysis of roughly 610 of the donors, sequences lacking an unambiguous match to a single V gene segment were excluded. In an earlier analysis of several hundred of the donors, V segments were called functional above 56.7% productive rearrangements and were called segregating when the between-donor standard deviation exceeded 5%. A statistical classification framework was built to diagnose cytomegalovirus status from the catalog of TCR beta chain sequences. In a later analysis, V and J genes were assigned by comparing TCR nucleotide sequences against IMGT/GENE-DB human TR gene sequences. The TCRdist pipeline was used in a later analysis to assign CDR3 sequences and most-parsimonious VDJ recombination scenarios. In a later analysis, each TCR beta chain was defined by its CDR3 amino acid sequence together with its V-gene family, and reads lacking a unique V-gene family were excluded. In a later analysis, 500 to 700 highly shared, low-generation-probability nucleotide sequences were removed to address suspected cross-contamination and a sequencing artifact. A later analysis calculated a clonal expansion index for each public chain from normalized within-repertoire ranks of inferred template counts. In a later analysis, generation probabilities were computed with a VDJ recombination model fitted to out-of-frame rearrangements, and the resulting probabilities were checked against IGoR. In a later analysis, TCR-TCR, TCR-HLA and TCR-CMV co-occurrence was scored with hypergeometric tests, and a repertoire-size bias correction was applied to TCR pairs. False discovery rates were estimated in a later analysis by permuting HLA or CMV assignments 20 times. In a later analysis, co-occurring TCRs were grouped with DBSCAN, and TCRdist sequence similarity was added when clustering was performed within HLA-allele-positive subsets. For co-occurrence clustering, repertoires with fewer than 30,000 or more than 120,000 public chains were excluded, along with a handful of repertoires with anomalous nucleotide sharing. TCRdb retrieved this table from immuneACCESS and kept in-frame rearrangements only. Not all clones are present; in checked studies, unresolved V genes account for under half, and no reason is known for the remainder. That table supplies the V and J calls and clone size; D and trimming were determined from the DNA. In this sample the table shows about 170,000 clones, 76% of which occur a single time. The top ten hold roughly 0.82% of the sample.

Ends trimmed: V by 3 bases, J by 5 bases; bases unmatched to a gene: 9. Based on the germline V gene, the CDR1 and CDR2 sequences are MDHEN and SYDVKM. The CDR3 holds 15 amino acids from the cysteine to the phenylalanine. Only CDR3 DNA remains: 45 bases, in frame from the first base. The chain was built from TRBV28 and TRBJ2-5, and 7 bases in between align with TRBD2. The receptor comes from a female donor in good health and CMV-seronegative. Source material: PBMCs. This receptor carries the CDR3 CASSFVSSGGETQYF. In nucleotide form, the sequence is TGTGCCAGCAGTTTTGTATCCTCGGGAGGCGAGACCCAGTACTTC.